A selection of T cell receptor beta chains follows, all from one sample in a study of blood T cell repertoires in COVID-19. The protocol was immunoSEQ multiplex PCR, while the TCRdb copy is restricted to in-frame clones and leaves out a portion. This sample carries about 310,000 clones, around 87% of them seen once, and the ten largest clones take 1%. The sample consisted of peripheral blood. The receptors here all came from a man aged 45 to 65 with active or convalescent COVID-19. Each CDR3 is given with its conserved first and last residue. The D gene is left open where the match is weak. Where a row states a size, it is once, few, many or the class of an expanded clone; other rows omit it.

v_gene,d_gene,abundance,j_gene,CDR3nt,CDR3aa
TRBV28,TRBD2,once,TRBJ2-1,TGTGCCAGCAGTCCCCTGACTAGCGGGGGTCCATACAATGAGCAGTTCTTC,CASSPLTSGGPYNEQFF
TRBV18,.,.,TRBJ2-3,TGTGCCAGCTCACCCGGCAGGGCGAAAGATACGCAGTATTTT,CASSPGRAKDTQYF
TRBV7-9,.,.,TRBJ2-1,TGTGCCAGCAGCTTAGACGGGGGGCCCCTCAATGAGCAGTTCTTC,CASSLDGGPLNEQFF
TRBV3-1/TRBV3-2,TRBD2,.,TRBJ2-1,TGTGCCAGCAGCAAACAGCGACTAGCGGGAGGGAATGAGCAGTTCTTC,CASSKQRLAGGNEQFF
TRBV12-3/TRBV12-4,.,.,TRBJ2-3,TGTGCCAGCAGTTTTGGGGGCGTAGATACGCAGTATTTT,CASSFGGVDTQYF
TRBV25-1,TRBD2,.,TRBJ2-1,TGTGCCAGCAGGCGGGCGGGGGGGCTGAACAATGAGCAGTTCTTC,CASRRAGGLNNEQFF
TRBV24-1,TRBD1,.,TRBJ2-5,TGTGCCACCAGTGACCCCGGGACAGGGCAGCGGGAGACCCAGTACTTC,CATSDPGTGQRETQYF
TRBV7-3,TRBD1,.,TRBJ2-5,TGTGCCAGCAGCTTAACTGGGTTTGGGACAGAAGAGACCCAGTACTTC,CASSLTGFGTEETQYF
TRBV6-5,TRBD1,.,TRBJ1-1,TGTGCCAGCAGTTACGTGGCAGGGGGCAGAGGAACTGAAGCTTTCTTT,CASSYVAGGRGTEAFF
TRBV3-1/TRBV3-2,TRBD1,.,TRBJ1-5,TGTGCCAGCAGCCAAAGTTTTGGGGACAGGGGGCCGAGCAATCAGCCCCAGCATTTT,CASSQSFGDRGPSNQPQHF
TRBV28,TRBD1,.,TRBJ2-7,TGTGCCAGCAGTTTGGGACAGGACATCTACGAGCAGTACTTC,CASSLGQDIYEQYF
TRBV7-8,TRBD2,once,TRBJ2-1,TGTGCCAGCAGCTTGGGACTAGAAAATGAGCAGTTCTTC,CASSLGLENEQFF
TRBV9,TRBD2,.,TRBJ2-3,TGTGCCAGCAGCGGGGGACTAGCAGATACGCAGTATTTT,CASSGGLADTQYF
TRBV30,TRBD1,.,TRBJ2-5,TGTGCCTGGGGGAACAGGGGAGAGACCCAGTACTTC,CAWGNRGETQYF
TRBV4-3,.,.,TRBJ1-4,TGCGCCAGCAGCCAAGATGGGGGGGGGTCTAATGAAAAACTGTTTTTT,CASSQDGGGSNEKLFF
TRBV5-4,.,.,TRBJ2-4,TGTGCCAGCAGCCTGGACATAGCCAAAAACATTCAGTACTTC,CASSLDIAKNIQYF